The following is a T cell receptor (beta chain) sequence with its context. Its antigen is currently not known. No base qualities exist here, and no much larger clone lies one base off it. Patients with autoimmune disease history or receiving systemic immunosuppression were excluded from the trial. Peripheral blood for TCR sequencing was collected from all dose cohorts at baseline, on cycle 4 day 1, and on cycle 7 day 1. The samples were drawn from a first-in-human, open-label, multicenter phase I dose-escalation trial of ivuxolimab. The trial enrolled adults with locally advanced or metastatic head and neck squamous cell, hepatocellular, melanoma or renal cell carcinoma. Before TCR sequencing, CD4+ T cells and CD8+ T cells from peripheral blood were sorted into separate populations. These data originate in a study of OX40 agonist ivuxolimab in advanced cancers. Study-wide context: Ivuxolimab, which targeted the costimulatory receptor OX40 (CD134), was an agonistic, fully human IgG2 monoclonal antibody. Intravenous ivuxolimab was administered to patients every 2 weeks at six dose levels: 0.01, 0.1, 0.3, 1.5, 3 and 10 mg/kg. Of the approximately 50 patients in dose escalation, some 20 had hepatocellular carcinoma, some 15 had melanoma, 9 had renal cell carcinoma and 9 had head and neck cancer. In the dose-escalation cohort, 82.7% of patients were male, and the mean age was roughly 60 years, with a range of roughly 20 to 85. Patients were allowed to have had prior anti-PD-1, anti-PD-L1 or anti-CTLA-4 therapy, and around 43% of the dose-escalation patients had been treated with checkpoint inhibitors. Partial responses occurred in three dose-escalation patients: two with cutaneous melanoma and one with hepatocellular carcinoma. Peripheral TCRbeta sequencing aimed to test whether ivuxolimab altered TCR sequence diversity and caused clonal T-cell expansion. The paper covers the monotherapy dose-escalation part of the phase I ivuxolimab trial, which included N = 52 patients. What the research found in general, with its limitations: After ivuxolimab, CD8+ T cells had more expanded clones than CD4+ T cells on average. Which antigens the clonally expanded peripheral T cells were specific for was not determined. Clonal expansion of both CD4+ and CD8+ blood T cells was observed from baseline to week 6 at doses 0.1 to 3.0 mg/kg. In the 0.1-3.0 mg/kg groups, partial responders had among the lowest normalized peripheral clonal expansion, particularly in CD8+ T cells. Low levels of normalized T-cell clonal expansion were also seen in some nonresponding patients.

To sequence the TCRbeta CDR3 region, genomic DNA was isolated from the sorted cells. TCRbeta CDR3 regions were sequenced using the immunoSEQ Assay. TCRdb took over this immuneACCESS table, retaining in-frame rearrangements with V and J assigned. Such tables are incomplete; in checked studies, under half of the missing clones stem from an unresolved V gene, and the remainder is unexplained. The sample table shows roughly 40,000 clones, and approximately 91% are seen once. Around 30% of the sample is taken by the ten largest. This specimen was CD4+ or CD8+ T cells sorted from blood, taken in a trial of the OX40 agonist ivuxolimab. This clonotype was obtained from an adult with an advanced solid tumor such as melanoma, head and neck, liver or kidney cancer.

The bases are TGTGCCAGCAGTCCCGGTTCTGAAGCTTTCTTT. This encodes CASSPGSEAFF. The V and J genes are TRBV6-1 and TRBJ1-1; the D gene identity is not certain. According to the germline V gene, CDR1 reads MNHNS and CDR2 reads SASEGT. Deletion took 5 bases off V and 6 bases off J, with a span of 7 bases between the germline ends. The cysteine opens and the phenylalanine closes a CDR3 of 11 amino acids. Only the CDR3 DNA is retained, 33 bases long and in frame from the first base.